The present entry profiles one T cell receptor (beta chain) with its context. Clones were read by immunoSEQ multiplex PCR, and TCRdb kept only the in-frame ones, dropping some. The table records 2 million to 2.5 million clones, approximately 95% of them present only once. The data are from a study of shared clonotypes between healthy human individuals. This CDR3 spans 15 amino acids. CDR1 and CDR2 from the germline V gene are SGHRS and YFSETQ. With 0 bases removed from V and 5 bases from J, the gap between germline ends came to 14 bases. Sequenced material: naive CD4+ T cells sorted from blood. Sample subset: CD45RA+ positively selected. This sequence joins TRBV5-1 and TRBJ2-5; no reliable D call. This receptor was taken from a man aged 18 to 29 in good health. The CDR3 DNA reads TGCGCCAGCAGCTTGGACAGCAAGTCAGGCGAGACCCAGTACTTC. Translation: CASSLDSKSGETQYF.